This TCR beta chain is from a study of CD8+ T cells in alopecia areata. Study observations and caveats: Scalp sample data also include resident alphabeta T cells from normal skin. Across lesional scalp, and particularly alopecia totalis/universalis, clonality surpassed that of normal scalp.

The J segment lost 4 bases and the V segment lost 2 bases, leaving 6 bases of the junction unmatched. This CDR3 is 14 amino acids long. The germline V gene encodes CDR1 SQVTM and CDR2 ANQGSEA. Following RNA extraction, reverse transcription yielded cDNA that acted as the sequencing template. Here immunoSEQ multiplex PCR was the method, and the copy in TCRdb shows in-frame clones only, minus some. The data show some 82,000 clones, about 53% seen once. Concerning this clone: Its antigen is unidentified.

The TCR sequence derives from a human donor with alopecia areata. The chain employs TRBV29-1 and TRBJ2-5, with 8 nucleotides matching TRBD2. The sequencing sample was made of NKG2D-high CD8+ T cells sorted from blood. CDR3 bases: TGCAGCGTTGAACTAGCGGGTCGGGTAGAGACCCAGTACTTC. The encoded protein is CSVELAGRVETQYF.